The text below deals with one TCR beta chain. The antigen remains unidentified. The same CDR3 also results from other DNA sequences found in this sample. Autoimmune disease history or systemic immunosuppression meant exclusion. This record comes from a study of OX40 agonist ivuxolimab in advanced cancers. Study information: Partial response was recorded in three patients: one hepatocellular carcinoma and two cutaneous melanoma cases.

V lost 4 bases to trimming and J lost 7 bases, with 10 bases between them. The germline CDR1 and CDR2 sequences are SEHNR and FQNEAQ (reference sequence). The CDR3 sequence is 12 residues long. Assay: immunoSEQ multiplex PCR; the TCRdb copy retains only in-frame clones and omits some. The sample includes 77,000 or so clones, around nine tenths of them seen just once. Study-wide results and limits: At doses 0.1 to 3.0 mg/kg, CD4+ and CD8+ clones expanded.

This clonotype was sampled from an adult with an advanced solid tumor such as melanoma, head and neck, liver or kidney cancer. The V and J genes are TRBV7-9 and TRBJ1-2; tentative D call: TRBD1 (5 bases). Specimen: CD4+ or CD8+ T cells sorted from blood, collected in a trial of the OX40 agonist ivuxolimab. CDR3 coding DNA: TGTGCCAGCAGCTGGACGGGGCCTGGCTACACCTTC. This codes for CASSWTGPGYTF.